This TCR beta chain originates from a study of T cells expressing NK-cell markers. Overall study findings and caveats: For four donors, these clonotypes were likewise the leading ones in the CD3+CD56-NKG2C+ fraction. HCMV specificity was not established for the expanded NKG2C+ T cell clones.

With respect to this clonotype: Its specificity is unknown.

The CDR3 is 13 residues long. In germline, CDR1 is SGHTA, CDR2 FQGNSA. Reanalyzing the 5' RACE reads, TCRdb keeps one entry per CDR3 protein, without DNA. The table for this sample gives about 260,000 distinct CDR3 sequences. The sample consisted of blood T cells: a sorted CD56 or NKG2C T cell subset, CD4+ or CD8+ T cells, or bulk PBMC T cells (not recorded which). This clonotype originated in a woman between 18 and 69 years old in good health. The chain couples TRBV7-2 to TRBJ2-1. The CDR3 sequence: CASRAVSYNEQFF.